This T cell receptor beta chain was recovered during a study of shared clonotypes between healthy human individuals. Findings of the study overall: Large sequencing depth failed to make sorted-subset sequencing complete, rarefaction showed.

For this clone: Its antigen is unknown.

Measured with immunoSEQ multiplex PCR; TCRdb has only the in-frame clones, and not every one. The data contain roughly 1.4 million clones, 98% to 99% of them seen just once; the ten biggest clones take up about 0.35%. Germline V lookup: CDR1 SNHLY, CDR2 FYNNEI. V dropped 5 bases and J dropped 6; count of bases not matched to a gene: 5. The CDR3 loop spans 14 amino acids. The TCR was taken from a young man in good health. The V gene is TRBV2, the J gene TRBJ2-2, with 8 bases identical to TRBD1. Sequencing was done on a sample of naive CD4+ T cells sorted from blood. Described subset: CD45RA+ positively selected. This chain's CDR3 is CASSYQGAAGELFF. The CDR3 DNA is TGTGCCAGCAGTTACCAGGGGGCGGCCGGGGAGCTGTTTTTT.